This TCR beta chain stems from a study of T cells in localized non-small cell lung cancer. Per germline, CDR1 SGHTA and CDR2 FQGNSA. V was shortened by 0 bases and J by 4 bases, with 12 bases between the two germline ends. The CDR3 is made up of 15 amino acids. Only in-frame clones appear in the TCRdb table, and some are missing; sequencing was by immunoSEQ multiplex PCR. Here the sample spans 70,000 to 85,000 clones, approximately 84% being singletons. This chain links TRBV7-2 with TRBJ1-2, with a possible D match to TRBD1 (5 bases). The sample consisted of peripheral blood, taken before any cancer treatment. The TCR was taken from a female donor of 60 years or more with stage I lung adenocarcinoma. The CDR3: CASSLASTGSYGYTF. DNA for the CDR3: TGTGCCAGCAGCTTAGCTTCAACAGGCAGCTATGGCTACACCTTC.